One and the same sample provided the 29 T cell receptor beta chains below, sequenced in a study of identical twins. A single record per CDR3 protein comes from TCRdb applying MiXCR to the 5' RACE reads. The repertoire holds 700,000 or so distinct CDR3 sequences, with 8.6% as singletons. A further study also used this sample, focusing on yellow fever vaccine responses in identical twins.

The specimen sequenced was PBMCs. The receptors come from a woman aged 18-30 years in good health.

There are a few counts of this clonotype. The chain couples TRBV11-3 to TRBJ2-2; possibly TRBD2 for D (5 bases). CDR1 is SGHNT, CDR2 YENEEA, per germline. Trimming removed 1 base from V and 3 bases from J, with 9 bases in between. This CDR3 region has 15 residues. The CDR3 DNA reads as TGTGCCAGCAGCTTAGTGTCCGGGGACACCGGGGAGCTGTTTTTT. Its protein product is CASSLVSGDTGELFF.

This clonotype was recorded at least ten times. This chain uses TRBV7-2 with TRBJ2-3, with D possibly being TRBD2 (6 bases). The CDR3 is 17 residues long. Germline-derived CDR1 and CDR2 are SGHTA and FQGNSA. Trimming pared 0 bases from V and 0 bases from J, leaving 13 bases between. This chain's CDR3 is CASSLARGPTSTDTQYF. The CDR3 bases are TGTGCCAGCAGCTTAGCGCGGGGACCTACTAGCACAGATACGCAGTATTTT.

This clonotype was picked up a small number of times. The chain employs TRBV9 and TRBJ2-3; no clear D gene. The V end was cut by 3 bases, the J end by 10 bases, with 6 bases between. The CDR3 spans 10 residues. From germline, CDR1 is SGDLS and CDR2 YYNGEE. The DNA of the CDR3 is TGTGCCAGCAGCGACCCTCCGCAGTATTTT. Its translation: CASSDPPQYF. Looking up the rest from reference TRBV9 and TRBJ2-3 gives the full variable domain: DSGVTQTPKHLITATGQRVTLRCSPRSGDLSVYWYQQSLDQGLQFLIQYYNGEERAKGNILERFSAQQFPDLHSELNLSSLELGDSALYFCASSDPPQYFGPGTRLTVL.

This clonotype occurred many times. J is TRBJ1-4 and V is TRBV7-9; D is uncertain. Trimming left V 3 bases short and J 6 bases short, with 5 bases between. This CDR3 has 12 residues. Germline CDR1 SEHNR, CDR2 FQNEAQ (reference sequence). CDR3 sequence reads: CASSFLHEKLFF. CDR3 coding DNA: TGTGCCAGCAGCTTTCTTCATGAAAAACTGTTTTTT.

This clonotype was picked up a small number of times. The rearrangement uses TRBV6-2 or TRBV6-3 and TRBJ2-3; possibly TRBD1 for D (6 bases). V shed 6 bases and J shed 3 bases, with 13 bases lying between them. The CDR3 is 14 residues long. The germline CDR1 and CDR2 sequences are MNHEY and SVGEGT. CDR3 residues: CASSYQGKTDTQYF. In DNA form, the CDR3 reads TGTGCCAGCAGCTATCAGGGGAAAACAGATACGCAGTATTTT.

This clonotype showed up just a few times. The CDR3 here is CASSYWASGLVSSGANVLTF. In nucleotides, the CDR3 is TGTGCCAGCAGTTACTGGGCCTCTGGCCTGGTAAGCTCTGGGGCCAACGTCCTGACTTTC. This chain links TRBV6-2 or TRBV6-3 with TRBJ2-6, with D unresolved. Trimming cost V 1 base and J 0 bases, with 19 bases left between them. Germline CDR1 is MNHEY and CDR2 is SVGEGT. The CDR3 loop spans 20 amino acids.

DNA for the CDR3: TGTGCCAGCAGCAAACCGACAGGGACCGTCAATGAGCAGTTCTTC. This translates into CASSKPTGTVNEQFF. The chain is built from TRBV7-3 and TRBJ2-1; TRBD1 matches at 7 bases. The germline CDR1 and CDR2 sequences are SGHTA and FQGTGA. V was clipped by 5 bases and J by 6 bases; unmatched bases: 10. This CDR3 has 15 residues.

This clonotype was counted between two and nine times. This chain connects TRBV7-6 to TRBJ2-1; tentatively, D is TRBD1 or TRBD2 (5 bases each). This CDR3 spans 14 amino acids. Per germline, CDR1 SGHVS and CDR2 FNYEAQ. V dropped 6 bases and J dropped 4 bases, with 13 bases sitting between them. CDR3 nucleotide sequence: TGTGCCAGCAGTGGACCGGGGACGTACAATGAGCAGTTCTTC. Protein sequence: CASSGPGTYNEQFF. Drawing the rest from reference TRBV7-6 and TRBJ2-1, the complete variable domain is GAGVSQSPRYKVTKRGQDVALRCDPISGHVSLYWYRQALGQGPEFLTYFNYEAQQDKSGLPNDRFSAERPEGSISTLTIQRTEQRDSAMYRCASSGPGTYNEQFFGPGTRLTVL.

This chain connects TRBV12-3 or TRBV12-4 to TRBJ2-3; unclear D gene. Deletions cut 2 bases from V and 3 bases from J, with 12 bases between. The CDR3 is 15 amino acids. The CDR3 region has the DNA TGTGCCAGCAGTTTACCCTTGAGAGCGACAGATACGCAGTATTTT. It is translated as CASSLPLRATDTQYF.

The chain combines TRBV4-1 with TRBJ2-5; 9 nucleotides match TRBD2. Per the germline V gene, CDR1 is MGHRA and CDR2 is YSYEKL. This CDR3 contains 13 residues. After removal of 5 bases from V and 4 bases from J, the junction contained 2 bases not matched to a gene. The CDR3 reads CASSGREGETQYF. CDR3 bases: TGCGCCAGCAGCGGGCGGGAGGGAGAGACCCAGTACTTC.

This clonotype has ten or more counts. CDR3 sequence: CASSQGYEQYF. The CDR3 DNA sequence: TGTGCCAGCAGCCAAGGCTACGAGCAGTACTTC. V is TRBV3-1 and J is TRBJ2-7; D is undetermined. Germline values: CDR1 LGHDT, CDR2 YNNKEL (reference sequence). The CDR3 runs 11 residues. V lost 1 base, J lost 3 bases, and 1 base lay in between.

This clonotype was observed a handful of times. V usage is TRBV7-6 and J usage is TRBJ2-3; no reliable D call. The CDR3 runs 15 residues. With 1 base removed from V and 2 bases from J, the gap between germline ends came to 10 bases. Germline V gives CDR1 SGHVS, CDR2 FNYEAQ. The CDR3 reads CASSLEGANTDTQYF. The DNA of the CDR3 is TGTGCCAGCAGCTTAGAAGGAGCGAACACAGATACGCAGTATTTT.

V gene TRBV3-1 combines with J gene TRBJ2-1; no definite D call. V was shortened by 1 base and J by 14 bases, with 6 bases between the two germline ends. There are 10 residues in the CDR3. Germline CDR1 reads LGHDT; CDR2 reads YNNKEL (reference sequence). The CDR3 DNA is TGTGCCAGCAGCCAAGGGGTTAAGTTCTTC. Amino acids: CASSQGVKFF.

Many counts were recorded for this clonotype. The chain uses TRBV10-3 and TRBJ1-3; D is ambiguous. From germline, CDR1 is ENHRY and CDR2 SYGVKD. Trimming took 7 bases from V and 0 from J, leaving 10 bases between them. CDR3 length: 14 amino acids. Here the CDR3 reads CAINPRDSGNTIYF. The CDR3 nucleotides read TGTGCCATCAATCCACGGGACTCTGGAAACACCATATATTTT.

Many counts were recorded for this clonotype. The V and J genes are TRBV5-1 and TRBJ2-1, with TRBD1 matching 9 bases. The CDR3 is made up of 15 amino acids. J was trimmed by 7 bases and V by 0 bases; bases with no gene match: 5. Germline V gene data show CDR1 as SGHRS and CDR2 as YFSETQ. In DNA form, the CDR3 reads TGCGCCAGCAGCTTGGGGGACAGGGCCCATAATGAGCAGTTCTTC. It translates to CASSLGDRAHNEQFF.

In this sample, this clonotype turned up a few times. The V call is TRBV6-1, the J call TRBJ2-1, with D possibly matching TRBD1 (7 bases). The CDR3 spans 16 residues. Germline-derived CDR1 and CDR2 are MNHNS and SASEGT. V lost 3 bases to trimming and J lost 7 bases, with 19 bases between them. The CDR3 coding sequence is TGTGCCAGCAGTGACTACCGAGGCCCAGGGGGGAATGAGCAGTTCTTC. It yields the protein CASSDYRGPGGNEQFF.

The chain combines TRBV27 with TRBJ1-2; 7 bases are a match to TRBD1. This CDR3 comprises 12 residues. Per germline, CDR1 MNHEY and CDR2 SMNVEV (reference sequence). J lost 8 bases, V lost 6 bases, and 6 bases had no gene match. Here the CDR3 reads CASRGDSLGYTF. In nucleotides, the CDR3 is TGTGCCAGCAGGGGGGACAGCCTAGGCTACACCTTC.

The genes are TRBV28 and TRBJ2-3; 10 bases are shared with TRBD2. The J segment lost 0 bases and the V segment lost 5 bases, leaving 11 bases of the junction unmatched. Germline V gene lookup returns CDR1 MDHEN and CDR2 SYDVKM. The CDR3 spans 18 residues. As DNA, the CDR3 is TGTGCCAGCAGTAGCGGGACTAGCGTCCGCGTGAGCACAGATACGCAGTATTTT. Residues: CASSSGTSVRVSTDTQYF.

In its sample, this clonotype was seen many times. The rearrangement links TRBV6-5 to TRBJ2-7; 8 nucleotides align to TRBD1. Trimming removed 0 bases from V and 4 bases from J; junction bases left unmatched: 5. CDR3 length: 15 amino acids. Per the germline V gene, CDR1 is MNHEY and CDR2 is SVGAGI. In DNA, the CDR3 is TGTGCCAGCAGTTACTCCCGGACAGGGCCGTACGAGCAGTACTTC. As protein: CASSYSRTGPYEQYF.

This clonotype was counted only a few times. V gene TRBV4-1 combines with J gene TRBJ2-1, with D tentatively TRBD2 (5 bases). V lost 4 bases to trimming and J lost 4 bases, with 8 bases between them. Germline CDR1 reads MGHRA; CDR2 reads YSYEKL. This CDR3 is built from 13 residues. The CDR3 bases are TGCGCCAGCAGCCCGGACTTTTACAATGAGCAGTTCTTC. Its translation: CASSPDFYNEQFF.

This clonotype was observed a few times. At one of its ends the junction is not consistent with the germline gene, which may arise from a read error. This chain joins TRBV7-7 and TRBJ2-7; D gene ambiguous. Per the germline V gene, CDR1 is SSHAT and CDR2 is FNYEAQ (reference sequence). The length of the CDR3 is 14 residues. The CDR3 bases are TGTGCTAGCAGCTTTTCTAGAGTCGTGGACGAGCAGTACTTC. Its protein product is CASSFSRVVDEQYF.

The table lists this clonotype with a few counts. CDR3 sequence: CATSEMASDNTQYF. The CDR3 DNA is TGTGCCACCAGTGAAATGGCTAGCGATAATACGCAGTATTTT. The chain uses TRBV24-1 and TRBJ2-3; TRBD2 might be the D (6 bases). Germline assignment: CDR1 KGHDR and CDR2 SFDVKD. CDR3 length: 14 amino acids. Trimming pared 4 bases from V and 7 bases from J, leaving 14 bases between.

The chain joins TRBV27 to TRBJ1-1; a possible D gene is TRBD1 (5 bases). This CDR3 has 18 residues. V lost 0 bases and J 4 bases, leaving 21 bases between the germline ends. Germline V lookup: CDR1 MNHEY, CDR2 SMNVEV (reference sequence). The CDR3 DNA is TGTGCCAGCAGTTTATCGATAGGAGGTGGCAGGGCGGCCACTGAAGCTTTCTTT. Translated, it gives CASSLSIGGGRAATEAFF.

This chain links TRBV5-1 with TRBJ2-2; D is undetermined. V was shortened by 0 bases and J by 7 bases, with 10 bases between the two germline ends. The germline V gene has CDR1 SGHRS and CDR2 YFSETQ. The CDR3 is 14 residues long. CDR3 nucleotide sequence: TGCGCCAGCAGCTTGGATGGGTCGAGCGGGGAGCTGTTTTTT. As protein: CASSLDGSSGELFF.

This clonotype was found many times. The chain couples TRBV7-8 to TRBJ2-1; D ambiguous. The CDR3 is 17 amino acids. Trimming pared 0 bases from V and 0 bases from J, leaving 12 bases between. Germline CDR1 reads SGHVS; CDR2 reads FQNEAQ. The CDR3 DNA is TGTGCCAGCAGCTTAGCACCGGGTTTGAGCTCCTACAATGAGCAGTTCTTC. Encoded protein: CASSLAPGLSSYNEQFF.

The chain recombines TRBV4-2 with TRBJ2-3; TRBD2 matches 10 bases. The CDR3 sequence is 20 residues long. Germline V gene sequence: CDR1 LGHNA, CDR2 YNFKEQ. The ends lost 0 bases at V and 2 bases at J; junction bases unmatched: 14. CDR3 sequence (DNA): TGTGCCAGCAGCCAAGAAGCTCCCCTAGCGGGGGACCAAATCACAGATACGCAGTATTTT. Residues: CASSQEAPLAGDQITDTQYF.

The table lists this clonotype with a few counts. This chain joins TRBV7-9 and TRBJ2-1; D is undetermined. Germline V CDR1 and CDR2: SEHNR, FQNEAQ (reference sequence). V was pared by 2 bases and J by 5 bases, with 7 bases between. The CDR3 runs 13 residues. The CDR3 DNA sequence: TGTGCCAGCAGCTTAAAAGGGAACAATGAGCAGTTCTTC. Encoded protein: CASSLKGNNEQFF.

This clonotype has at least ten counts. The chain recombines TRBV7-2 with TRBJ2-5, with D possibly being TRBD2 (6 bases). This CDR3 contains 16 residues. V was clipped by 1 base and J by 2 bases, with 14 bases between them. The V gene's germline CDR1 is SGHTA and CDR2 FQGNSA. The CDR3 here is CASSLDRGTKQETQYF. CDR3 nucleotides: TGTGCCAGCAGCTTAGATCGGGGGACGAAACAAGAGACCCAGTACTTC. Based on the CDR3 plus reference TRBV7-2 and TRBJ2-5, the full variable domain is GAGVSQSPSNKVTEKGKDVELRCDPISGHTALYWYRQSLGQGLEFLIYFQGNSAPDKSGLPSDRFSAERTGGSVSTLTIQRTQQEDSAVYLCASSLDRGTKQETQYFGPGTRLLVL.

The gene calls are TRBV11-1 and TRBJ2-7; perhaps D is TRBD1 or TRBD2 (5 bases each). CDR3 size: 15 residues. V was clipped by 2 bases and J by 1 base, with 12 bases between them. Germline V gene data show CDR1 as SGHAT and CDR2 as FQDESV (reference sequence). Here the CDR3 reads CASSLKMGVSYEQYF. The CDR3 nucleotides read TGTGCCAGCAGCTTAAAGATGGGGGTATCCTACGAGCAGTACTTC.